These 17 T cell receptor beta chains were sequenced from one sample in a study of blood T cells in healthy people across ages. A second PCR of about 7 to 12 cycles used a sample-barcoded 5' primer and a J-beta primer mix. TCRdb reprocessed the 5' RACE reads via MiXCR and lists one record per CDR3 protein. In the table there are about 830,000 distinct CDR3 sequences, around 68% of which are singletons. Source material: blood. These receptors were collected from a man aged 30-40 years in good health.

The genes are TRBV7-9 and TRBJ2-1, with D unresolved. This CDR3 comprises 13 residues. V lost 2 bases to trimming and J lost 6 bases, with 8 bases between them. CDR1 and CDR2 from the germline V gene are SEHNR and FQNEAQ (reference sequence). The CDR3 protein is CASSLPQLNEQFF. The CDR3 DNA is TGTGCCAGCAGCTTACCACAGCTCAATGAGCAGTTCTTC.

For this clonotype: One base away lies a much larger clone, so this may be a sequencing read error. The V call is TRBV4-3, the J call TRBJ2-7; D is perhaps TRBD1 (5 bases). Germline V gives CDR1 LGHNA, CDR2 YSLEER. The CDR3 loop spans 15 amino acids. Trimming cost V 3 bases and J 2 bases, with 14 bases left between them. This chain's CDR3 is CASSHALGRAYEQYF. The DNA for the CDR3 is TGCGCCAGCAGCCACGCCCTTGGCAGGGCCTACGAGCAGTACTTC.

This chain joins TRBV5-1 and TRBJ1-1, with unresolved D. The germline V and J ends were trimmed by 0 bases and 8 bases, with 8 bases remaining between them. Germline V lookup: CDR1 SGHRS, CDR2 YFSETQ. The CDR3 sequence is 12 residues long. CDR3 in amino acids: CASSLGGPEAFF. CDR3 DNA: TGCGCCAGCAGCTTGGGTGGTCCCGAAGCTTTCTTT.

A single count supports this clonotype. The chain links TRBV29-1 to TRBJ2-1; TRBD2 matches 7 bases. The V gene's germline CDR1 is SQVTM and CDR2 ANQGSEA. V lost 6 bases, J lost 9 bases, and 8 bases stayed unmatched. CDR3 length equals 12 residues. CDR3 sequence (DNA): TGCAGCGTGGGGGGGGGTCAGAGTGAGCAGTTCTTC. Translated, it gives CSVGGGQSEQFF.

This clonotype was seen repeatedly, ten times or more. CDR3 nucleotide sequence: TGTGCCAGCAGCCCGGGACCTTATGAGCAGTACTTC. This gives the protein CASSPGPYEQYF. This chain connects TRBV12-3 or TRBV12-4 to TRBJ2-7; the D gene could be TRBD1 or TRBD2 (5 bases each). The CDR3 totals 12 residues. The V gene lost 6 bases and the J gene lost 7 bases, with 13 bases spanning the gap.

The DNA for the CDR3 is TGTGCCAGCAGCGGCGCCGGGGGCGGGCACTACAATGAGCAGTTCTTC. It translates to CASSGAGGGHYNEQFF. The rearrangement links TRBV9 to TRBJ2-1, with D perhaps TRBD1 or TRBD2 (6 bases each). This CDR3 comprises 16 residues. Trimming took 3 bases from V and 3 from J, leaving 16 bases between them. In germline, CDR1 is SGDLS, CDR2 YYNGEE. The full variable domain, rest sourced from reference TRBV9 and TRBJ2-1, is DSGVTQTPKHLITATGQRVTLRCSPRSGDLSVYWYQQSLDQGLQFLIQYYNGEERAKGNILERFSAQQFPDLHSELNLSSLELGDSALYFCASSGAGGGHYNEQFFGPGTRLTVL.

The CDR3 is CASSLFGEKLFF. In DNA form, the CDR3 reads TGTGCCAGCAGTTTATTCGGAGAAAAACTGTTTTTT. The J gene is TRBJ1-4, the V gene TRBV27, with D hard to call. CDR3 length: 12 amino acids. V was trimmed by 1 base and J by 8 bases, leaving 5 bases between them. Germline V lookup: CDR1 MNHEY, CDR2 SMNVEV (reference sequence).

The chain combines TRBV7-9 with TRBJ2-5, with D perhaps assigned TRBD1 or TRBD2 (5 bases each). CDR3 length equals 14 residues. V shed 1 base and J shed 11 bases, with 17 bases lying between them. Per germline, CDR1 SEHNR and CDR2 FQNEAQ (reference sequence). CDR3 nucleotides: TGTGCCAGCAGCTTAGAAAGGTCCCGGGGCGGGCAGTACTTC. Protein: CASSLERSRGGQYF.

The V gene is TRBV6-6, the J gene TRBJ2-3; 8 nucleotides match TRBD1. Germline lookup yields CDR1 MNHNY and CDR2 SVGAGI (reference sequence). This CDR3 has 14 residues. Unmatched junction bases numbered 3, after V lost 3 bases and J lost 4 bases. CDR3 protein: CASSYSDRADTQYF. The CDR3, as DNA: TGTGCCAGCAGTTATTCGGACAGGGCAGATACGCAGTATTTT.

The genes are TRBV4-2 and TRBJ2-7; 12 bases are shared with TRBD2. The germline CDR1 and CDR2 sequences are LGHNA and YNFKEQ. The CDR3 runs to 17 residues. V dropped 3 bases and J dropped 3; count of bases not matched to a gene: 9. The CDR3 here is CASSQVITSGGIYEQYF. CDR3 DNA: TGTGCCAGCAGCCAGGTCATTACTAGCGGGGGGATCTACGAGCAGTACTTC.

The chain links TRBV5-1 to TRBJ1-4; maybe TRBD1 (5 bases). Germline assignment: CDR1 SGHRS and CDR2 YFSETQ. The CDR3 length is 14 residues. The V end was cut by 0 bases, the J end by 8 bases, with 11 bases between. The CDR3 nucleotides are TGCGCCAGCAGCTTGGCCCCAGGGTCGGAAAAACTGTTTTTT. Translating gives CASSLAPGSEKLFF.

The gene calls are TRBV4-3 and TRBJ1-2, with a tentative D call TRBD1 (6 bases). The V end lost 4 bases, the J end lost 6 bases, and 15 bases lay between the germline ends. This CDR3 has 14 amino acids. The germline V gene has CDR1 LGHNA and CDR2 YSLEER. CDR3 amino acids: CASSPGQYRDGYTF. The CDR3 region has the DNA TGCGCCAGCAGCCCCGGACAATACAGGGATGGCTACACCTTC.

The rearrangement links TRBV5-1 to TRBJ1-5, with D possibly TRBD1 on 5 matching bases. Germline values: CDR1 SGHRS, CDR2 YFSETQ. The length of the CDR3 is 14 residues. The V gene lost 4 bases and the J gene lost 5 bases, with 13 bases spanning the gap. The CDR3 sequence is CASSPGDGDQPQHF. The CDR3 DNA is TGCGCCAGCAGCCCCGGGGACGGGGATCAGCCCCAGCATTTT.

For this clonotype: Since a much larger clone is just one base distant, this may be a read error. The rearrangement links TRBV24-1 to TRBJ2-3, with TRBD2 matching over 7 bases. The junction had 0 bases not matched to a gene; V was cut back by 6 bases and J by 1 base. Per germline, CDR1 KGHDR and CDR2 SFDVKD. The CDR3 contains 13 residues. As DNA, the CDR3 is TGTGCCACCAGTAGCGGGGGCACAGATACGCAGTATTTT. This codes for CATSSGGTDTQYF.

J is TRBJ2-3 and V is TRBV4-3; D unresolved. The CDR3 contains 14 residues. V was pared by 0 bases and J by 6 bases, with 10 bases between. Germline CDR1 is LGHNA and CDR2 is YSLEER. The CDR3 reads CASSQDRFSDTQYF. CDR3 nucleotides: TGCGCCAGCAGCCAAGATCGGTTTTCGGATACGCAGTATTTT.

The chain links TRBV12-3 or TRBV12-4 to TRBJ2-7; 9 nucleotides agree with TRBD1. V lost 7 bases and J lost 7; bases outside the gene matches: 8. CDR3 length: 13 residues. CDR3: CASTPQGAGEQYF. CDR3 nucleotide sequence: TGTGCCAGCACCCCACAGGGGGCGGGTGAGCAGTACTTC.

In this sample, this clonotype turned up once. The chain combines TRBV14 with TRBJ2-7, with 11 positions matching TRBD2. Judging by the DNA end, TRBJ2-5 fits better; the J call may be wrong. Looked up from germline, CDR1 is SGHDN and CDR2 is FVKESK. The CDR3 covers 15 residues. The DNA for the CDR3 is TGTGCCAGCAGCCTTCAGACTAGCGGGGAAGAGACCCAGTACTTC. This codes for CASSLQTSGEETQYF.